The present T cell receptor beta chain was sequenced within a study of PD-1 blockade in classical Hodgkin lymphoma. Trimming cost V 0 bases and J 7 bases; bases outside gene matches: 2. Germline V gives CDR1 SGHRS, CDR2 YFSETQ. The CDR3 covers 15 residues. Sequenced by immunoSEQ multiplex PCR; TCRdb stores in-frame clones only, minus some. The table records 20,000 to 25,000 clones, over 75% of them present only once. This clone showed up just a few times. Sample time point: cycle 4 day 1 (C4D1), after less than 7 weeks of nivolumab. All the patients suffered relapse after autologous stem cell transplantation, and brentuximab vedotin exposure differed. Starting with thawed PBMCs, CD4+ T cells were purified by magnetic negative selection.

The source was CD4+ T cells from blood, collected before the fourth cycle of nivolumab. The chain is built from TRBV5-1 and TRBJ1-6, with TRBD1 matching 9 bases. The clonotype was recovered from a human donor with classical Hodgkin lymphoma. The CDR3 DNA sequence: TGCGCCAGCAGCTTGGGGGACAGGGCGAATTCACCCCTCCACTTT. Amino acids: CASSLGDRANSPLHF.